Listed below are T cell receptor beta chains from one sample, sequenced in a study of identical twins. TCRdb redid the calling of the 5' RACE reads with MiXCR, one entry per CDR3 protein. The table shows under 1 million distinct CDR3 sequences, with 9% to 15% occurring only once. In addition, the sample was reused for a study of yellow fever vaccine responses in identical twins.

The specimen was PBMCs. These receptor sequences come from a woman between 18 and 30 years old in good health. Both conserved end residues are part of each CDR3. Each record gives: V gene, clone size, D gene, J gene, CDR3 protein, CDR3 DNA. A D gene is named only where the DNA matches it firmly. Clone sizes are given selectively: once, few, many, or a class where the clone is expanded.

v_call: TRBV5-1; clone_size: .; d_call: TRBD1; j_call: TRBJ2-6; cdr3_aa: CASRYTTGSSGANVLTF; cdr3_nt: TGCGCCAGCAGGTACACGACAGGGTCCTCTGGGGCCAACGTCCTGACTTTC
v_call: TRBV7-6; clone_size: few; d_call: .; j_call: TRBJ1-6; cdr3_aa: CASSFSEGGWYSPLHF; cdr3_nt: TGTGCCAGCAGCTTCTCCGAAGGGGGTTGGTATTCACCCCTCCACTTT
v_call: TRBV28; clone_size: .; d_call: TRBD1; j_call: TRBJ2-7; cdr3_aa: CASSLYPTGASYYEQYF; cdr3_nt: TGTGCCAGCAGTTTATATCCGACAGGGGCATCTTACTACGAGCAGTACTTC
v_call: TRBV7-8; clone_size: few; d_call: .; j_call: TRBJ1-1; cdr3_aa: CASSFGFSGAFF; cdr3_nt: TGTGCCAGCAGCTTCGGGTTCTCCGGAGCTTTCTTT
v_call: TRBV12-3/TRBV12-4; clone_size: many; d_call: TRBD2; j_call: TRBJ2-7; cdr3_aa: CASSVGLAGGYEQYF; cdr3_nt: TGTGCCAGCAGCGTGGGACTAGCGGGGGGATACGAGCAGTACTTC
v_call: TRBV5-6; clone_size: few; d_call: .; j_call: TRBJ2-1; cdr3_aa: CASSSPDDYNEQFF; cdr3_nt: TGTGCCAGCAGCTCACCGGACGACTACAATGAGCAGTTCTTC
v_call: TRBV27; clone_size: .; d_call: TRBD1; j_call: TRBJ1-2; cdr3_aa: CASSLEGIRGLGYGYTF; cdr3_nt: TGTGCCAGCAGTTTAGAAGGAATAAGGGGGCTGGGCTATGGCTACACCTTC
v_call: TRBV29-1; clone_size: many; d_call: TRBD1; j_call: TRBJ2-5; cdr3_aa: CSVRKGTDQETQYF; cdr3_nt: TGCAGCGTTAGAAAGGGGACAGACCAAGAGACCCAGTACTTC
v_call: TRBV20-1; clone_size: .; d_call: .; j_call: TRBJ2-7; cdr3_aa: CSAPRPGLKNYEQYF; cdr3_nt: TGCAGTGCTCCTCGCCCAGGGCTCAAAAACTACGAGCAGTACTTC
v_call: TRBV7-6; clone_size: .; d_call: .; j_call: TRBJ2-2; cdr3_aa: CASSPRGPNTGELFF; cdr3_nt: TGTGCCAGCAGCCCAAGAGGGCCGAACACCGGGGAGCTGTTTTTT
v_call: TRBV29-1; clone_size: many; d_call: TRBD1; j_call: TRBJ2-3; cdr3_aa: CSVVTGYGADTQYF; cdr3_nt: TGCAGCGTTGTGACAGGGTATGGGGCAGATACGCAGTATTTT
v_call: TRBV28; clone_size: .; d_call: .; j_call: TRBJ2-5; cdr3_aa: CASSFQGHPQETQYF; cdr3_nt: TGTGCCAGCAGTTTCCAGGGGCACCCCCAAGAGACCCAGTACTTC
v_call: TRBV12-3/TRBV12-4; clone_size: many; d_call: .; j_call: TRBJ2-7; cdr3_aa: CASSFDYRGSSYEQYF; cdr3_nt: TGTGCCAGCAGTTTTGACTATCGGGGTAGCTCCTACGAGCAGTACTTC
v_call: TRBV5-5; clone_size: .; d_call: .; j_call: TRBJ2-7; cdr3_aa: CASSLLGNSYEQYF; cdr3_nt: TGTGCCAGCAGCTTGTTAGGCAACTCCTACGAGCAGTACTTC
v_call: TRBV6-1; clone_size: .; d_call: .; j_call: TRBJ1-4; cdr3_aa: CASSAGAITNEKLFF; cdr3_nt: TGTGCCAGCAGTGCAGGGGCAATAACTAATGAAAAACTGTTTTTT
v_call: TRBV29-1; clone_size: few; d_call: .; j_call: TRBJ2-5; cdr3_aa: CSVRPSPTETQYF; cdr3_nt: TGCAGCGTTCGGCCTAGCCCTACGGAGACCCAGTACTTC
v_call: TRBV29-1; clone_size: few; d_call: .; j_call: TRBJ1-1; cdr3_aa: CSVDRVEGSKTEAFF; cdr3_nt: TGCAGCGTTGACAGGGTAGAGGGGTCCAAGACTGAAGCTTTCTTT
v_call: TRBV12-3/TRBV12-4; clone_size: few; d_call: .; j_call: TRBJ1-5; cdr3_aa: CASSLGGARNQPQHF; cdr3_nt: TGTGCCAGCAGTTTAGGGGGGGCTAGGAATCAGCCCCAGCATTTT
v_call: TRBV4-1; clone_size: few; d_call: TRBD2; j_call: TRBJ2-1; cdr3_aa: CASSHTTSGSSYNEQFF; cdr3_nt: TGCGCCAGCAGCCACACCACTAGCGGGAGTTCTTACAATGAGCAGTTCTTC
v_call: TRBV12-3/TRBV12-4; clone_size: few; d_call: TRBD2; j_call: TRBJ2-1; cdr3_aa: CASSWSGGARNEQFF; cdr3_nt: TGTGCCAGCAGTTGGTCGGGGGGGGCGCGGAATGAGCAGTTCTTC
v_call: TRBV11-2; clone_size: few; d_call: .; j_call: TRBJ2-2; cdr3_aa: CASSLRQRTTGELFF; cdr3_nt: TGTGCCAGCAGCTTACGACAGAGAACTACCGGGGAGCTGTTTTTT
v_call: TRBV19; clone_size: many; d_call: .; j_call: TRBJ2-3; cdr3_aa: CASSKMQGFSTDTQYF; cdr3_nt: TGTGCCAGTAGTAAGATGCAGGGATTTAGCACAGATACGCAGTATTTT
v_call: TRBV24-1; clone_size: .; d_call: .; j_call: TRBJ2-5; cdr3_aa: CATSYSRDLRESGARGETQYF; cdr3_nt: TGTGCCACCAGTTACTCACGAGATCTAAGAGAAAGCGGAGCGCGGGGAGAGACCCAGTACTTC
v_call: TRBV7-9; clone_size: .; d_call: .; j_call: TRBJ2-5; cdr3_aa: CASSLAALTEETQYF; cdr3_nt: TGTGCCAGCAGCTTAGCCGCTCTGACAGAAGAGACCCAGTACTTC
v_call: TRBV12-5; clone_size: many; d_call: .; j_call: TRBJ2-1; cdr3_aa: CASGLGLASYNEQFF; cdr3_nt: TGTGCTAGTGGTTTAGGTCTAGCCTCCTACAATGAGCAGTTCTTC
v_call: TRBV5-1; clone_size: .; d_call: TRBD1; j_call: TRBJ1-1; cdr3_aa: CASTPGQGVARTEAFF; cdr3_nt: TGCGCCAGCACCCCGGGGCAGGGGGTAGCGAGGACTGAAGCTTTCTTT
v_call: TRBV7-2; clone_size: .; d_call: .; j_call: TRBJ2-4; cdr3_aa: CASSLILSGPGNIQYF; cdr3_nt: TGTGCCAGCAGCTTAATCCTCTCAGGGCCTGGAAACATTCAGTACTTC
v_call: TRBV2; clone_size: .; d_call: TRBD1; j_call: TRBJ2-1; cdr3_aa: CASSAETGYNEQFF; cdr3_nt: TGTGCCAGCAGTGCGGAGACAGGGTACAATGAGCAGTTCTTC
v_call: TRBV10-3; clone_size: few; d_call: .; j_call: TRBJ1-2; cdr3_aa: CAILDSNYGYTF; cdr3_nt: TGTGCCATCTTAGACAGTAACTATGGCTACACCTTC
v_call: TRBV20-1; clone_size: .; d_call: TRBD2; j_call: TRBJ2-3; cdr3_aa: CSVTSGPLEDTQYF; cdr3_nt: TGCAGTGTCACTAGCGGTCCCCTTGAAGATACGCAGTATTTT
v_call: TRBV10-3; clone_size: many; d_call: TRBD2; j_call: TRBJ2-1; cdr3_aa: CAIQESGRGLYNEQFF; cdr3_nt: TGTGCCATCCAAGAGAGCGGGAGAGGCCTCTACAATGAGCAGTTCTTC
v_call: TRBV20-1; clone_size: many; d_call: .; j_call: TRBJ1-6; cdr3_aa: CSAQTLNNSPLHF; cdr3_nt: TGCAGTGCACAGACACTGAATAATTCACCCCTCCACTTT
v_call: TRBV7-8; clone_size: .; d_call: TRBD2; j_call: TRBJ2-5; cdr3_aa: CASSFSSGGAGETQYF; cdr3_nt: TGTGCCAGCAGCTTTTCTAGCGGGGGGGCCGGGGAGACCCAGTACTTC
v_call: TRBV20-1; clone_size: .; d_call: .; j_call: TRBJ2-7; cdr3_aa: CSALFPPEQYF; cdr3_nt: TGCAGTGCTCTATTTCCCCCCGAGCAGTACTTC
v_call: TRBV13; clone_size: .; d_call: .; j_call: TRBJ2-5; cdr3_aa: CASRPGRVGGRQKETQYF; cdr3_nt: TGTGCCAGCAGACCGGGTCGAGTGGGGGGCCGTCAAAAAGAGACCCAGTACTTC
v_call: TRBV27; clone_size: .; d_call: TRBD1; j_call: TRBJ2-7; cdr3_aa: CASSRDRDVVYEQYF; cdr3_nt: TGTGCCAGCAGCCGGGACAGGGATGTCGTCTACGAGCAGTACTTC
v_call: TRBV2; clone_size: .; d_call: TRBD1; j_call: TRBJ1-5; cdr3_aa: CASSGGQWVNQPQHF; cdr3_nt: TGTGCCAGCAGTGGGGGACAGTGGGTCAATCAGCCCCAGCATTTT
v_call: TRBV27; clone_size: .; d_call: .; j_call: TRBJ2-1; cdr3_aa: CASSLNPRPEGEQFF; cdr3_nt: TGTGCCAGCAGTTTAAACCCTAGGCCGGAGGGCGAGCAGTTCTTC
v_call: TRBV3-1; clone_size: .; d_call: .; j_call: TRBJ1-5; cdr3_aa: CASSQGSLPQPQHF; cdr3_nt: TGTGCCAGCAGCCAAGGGTCGCTGCCTCAGCCCCAGCATTTT
v_call: TRBV20-1; clone_size: .; d_call: .; j_call: TRBJ1-1; cdr3_aa: CSVPRDGNTEAFF; cdr3_nt: TGCAGTGTCCCCCGCGACGGGAACACTGAAGCTTTCTTT
v_call: TRBV6-5; clone_size: many; d_call: .; j_call: TRBJ2-7; cdr3_aa: CASSYSRGYEQYF; cdr3_nt: TGTGCCAGCAGTTACTCGAGGGGCTACGAGCAGTACTTC
v_call: TRBV25-1; clone_size: .; d_call: .; j_call: TRBJ2-1; cdr3_aa: CASSEYAAGPDEQFF; cdr3_nt: TGTGCCAGCAGTGAATATGCGGCCGGACCCGATGAGCAGTTCTTC
v_call: TRBV9; clone_size: few; d_call: .; j_call: TRBJ2-1; cdr3_aa: CASTVGSSPRNEQFF; cdr3_nt: TGTGCCAGCACCGTTGGGAGTTCCCCTCGTAATGAGCAGTTCTTC
v_call: TRBV29-1; clone_size: .; d_call: .; j_call: TRBJ2-3; cdr3_aa: CSVDWTDTQYF; cdr3_nt: TGCAGCGTTGATTGGACAGATACGCAGTATTTT
v_call: TRBV28; clone_size: .; d_call: .; j_call: TRBJ1-4; cdr3_aa: CASSLWRWTATNEKLFF; cdr3_nt: TGTGCCAGCAGTTTATGGCGGTGGACAGCAACTAATGAAAAACTGTTTTTT
v_call: TRBV29-1; clone_size: .; d_call: TRBD1; j_call: TRBJ1-1; cdr3_aa: CSVFFRGQGFTEAFF; cdr3_nt: TGCAGCGTCTTCTTTCGTGGACAGGGGTTCACTGAAGCTTTCTTT
v_call: TRBV6-1; clone_size: few; d_call: TRBD1; j_call: TRBJ1-1; cdr3_aa: CASSRGHSTEAFF; cdr3_nt: TGTGCCAGCAGTAGGGGGCATAGTACTGAAGCTTTCTTT
v_call: TRBV12-3/TRBV12-4; clone_size: .; d_call: TRBD1; j_call: TRBJ2-2; cdr3_aa: CASRRNRGDTGELFF; cdr3_nt: TGTGCCAGCAGACGGAACAGGGGGGACACCGGGGAGCTGTTTTTT
v_call: TRBV6-2/TRBV6-3; clone_size: .; d_call: TRBD2; j_call: TRBJ2-2; cdr3_aa: CASSMDPGLAGVFANTGELFF; cdr3_nt: TGTGCCAGCAGTATGGACCCGGGACTAGCGGGAGTATTTGCTAACACCGGGGAGCTGTTTTTT
v_call: TRBV4-1; clone_size: .; d_call: .; j_call: TRBJ1-3; cdr3_aa: CASSRTSVDTIYF; cdr3_nt: TGCGCCAGCAGCCGGACGTCCGTGGACACCATATATTTT
v_call: TRBV6-2/TRBV6-3; clone_size: few; d_call: .; j_call: TRBJ2-1; cdr3_aa: CASSSQTPRNNEQFF; cdr3_nt: TGTGCCAGCAGTTCACAGACTCCCCGGAACAATGAGCAGTTCTTC
v_call: TRBV2; clone_size: few; d_call: .; j_call: TRBJ2-1; cdr3_aa: CASTYLEGPNEQFF; cdr3_nt: TGTGCCAGCACCTATCTAGAGGGGCCCAATGAGCAGTTCTTC
v_call: TRBV5-6; clone_size: few; d_call: .; j_call: TRBJ2-4; cdr3_aa: CASSLASGLVLAKNIQYF; cdr3_nt: TGTGCCAGCAGCTTGGCTTCGGGATTGGTCTTAGCCAAAAACATTCAGTACTTC
v_call: TRBV7-9; clone_size: .; d_call: .; j_call: TRBJ2-2; cdr3_aa: CASSLEAGRNTGELFF; cdr3_nt: TGTGCCAGCAGCTTAGAGGCGGGACGTAACACCGGGGAGCTGTTTTTT
v_call: TRBV20-1; clone_size: .; d_call: .; j_call: TRBJ2-1; cdr3_aa: CSYGGADEQFF; cdr3_nt: TGCAGTTACGGCGGGGCCGATGAGCAGTTCTTC
v_call: TRBV12-3/TRBV12-4; clone_size: few; d_call: TRBD2; j_call: TRBJ2-7; cdr3_aa: CASSPLRGGQAGGAYEQYF; cdr3_nt: TGTGCCAGCAGTCCACTTCGGGGGGGCCAAGCGGGAGGGGCCTACGAGCAGTACTTC
v_call: TRBV2; clone_size: .; d_call: .; j_call: TRBJ2-2; cdr3_aa: CASCLRARDGPRTGELFF; cdr3_nt: TGTGCCAGCTGTTTAAGGGCCCGAGACGGCCCCCGAACCGGGGAGCTGTTTTTT
v_call: TRBV5-1; clone_size: many; d_call: TRBD2; j_call: TRBJ2-3; cdr3_aa: CASSRTSGRGTDTQYF; cdr3_nt: TGCGCCAGCAGCCGGACTAGCGGGAGAGGCACAGATACGCAGTATTTT
v_call: TRBV4-1; clone_size: few; d_call: .; j_call: TRBJ1-2; cdr3_aa: CASSQDFSYGYTF; cdr3_nt: TGCGCCAGCAGCCAAGATTTTAGCTATGGCTACACCTTC
v_call: TRBV28; clone_size: .; d_call: TRBD1; j_call: TRBJ2-7; cdr3_aa: CASSSGWGTGSYEQYF; cdr3_nt: TGTGCCAGCAGTTCCGGGTGGGGGACAGGGAGCTACGAGCAGTACTTC